This TCR beta chain was recovered during a study of beta chain features in type 1 diabetes. Study-wide findings and caveats: PCR, the amplification step, might favor shorter templates, equally in patients and controls. Among patients with Type 1 diabetes, TCRB CDR3s were moderately but significantly shorter in every one of the four CD4+ subsets.

The V end was cut by 5 bases, the J end by 6 bases, with 14 bases between. This CDR3 is built from 14 residues. From germline, CDR1 is LNHDA and CDR2 SQIVND (reference sequence). CD45RO/CCR7/CD25/CD127/CD95/CD27 sorting isolated CD4+ naive, central memory, regulatory and stem cell-like memory cells. In all sorted populations, purity surpassed 98%. Expressed TCRB transcripts were sequenced because the isolated RNA had all been reverse transcribed beforehand. Clones were read by immunoSEQ multiplex PCR, and TCRdb kept only the in-frame ones, dropping some. The sample comprises roughly 700,000 clones, roughly 13% of which are singletons, and approximately 0.021% rests with the top ten. This clone was seen just once. Its antigen is unidentified.

The sequenced sample was naive CD4+ T cells from blood. This chain joins TRBV19 and TRBJ1-5; weak D call: TRBD1 (6 bases). This clonotype was obtained from a man younger than 35 with type 1 diabetes. CDR3 coding DNA: TGTGCCAGTAGTGAAAGGACAGCGGGTCAGCCCCAGCATTTT. Protein: CASSERTAGQPQHF.